This entry concerns a single T cell receptor (beta chain). The library targeted TCRbeta and was prepared with unique molecular identifiers. One entry per CDR3 protein results from TCRdb running MiXCR on the PCR reads. The sample holds about 410,000 distinct CDR3 sequences, just over 20% seen once. This specimen belongs to a study of T-cell reconstitution after alpha-beta-depleted transplantation in children. Germline V lookup: CDR1 DFQATT, CDR2 SNEGSKA (reference sequence). The CDR3 is 14 amino acids. V was trimmed by 3 bases and J by 7 bases, leaving 16 bases between them. This sequence originates from a human donor who donated a stem cell graft to a child with acute myeloid leukemia. The material sequenced was PBMCs from the stem cell graft donor, taken from the stem cell graft. The J gene is TRBJ1-5, the V gene TRBV20-1; D remains unclear. CDR3 nucleotide sequence: TGCAGTGCTAGCGGGGTAGGCCCGGGGCAGCCCCAGCATTTT. The encoded protein is CSASGVGPGQPQHF.